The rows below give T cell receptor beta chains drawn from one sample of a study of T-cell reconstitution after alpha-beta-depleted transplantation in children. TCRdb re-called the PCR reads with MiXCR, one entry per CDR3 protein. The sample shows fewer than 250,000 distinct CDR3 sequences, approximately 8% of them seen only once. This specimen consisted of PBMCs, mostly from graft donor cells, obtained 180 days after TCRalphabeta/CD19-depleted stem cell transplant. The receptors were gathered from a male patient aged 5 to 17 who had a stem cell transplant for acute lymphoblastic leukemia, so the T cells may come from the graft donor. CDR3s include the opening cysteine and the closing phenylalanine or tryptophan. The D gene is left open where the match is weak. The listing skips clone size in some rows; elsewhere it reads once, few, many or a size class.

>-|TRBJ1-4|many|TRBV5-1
CASSLDGTGNEKLFF
TGCGCCAGCAGCTTGGACGGGACTGGAAATGAAAAACTGTTTTTT
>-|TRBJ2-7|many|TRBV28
CASSLLGLTYEQYF
TGTGCCAGCAGTTTGTTGGGACTGACCTACGAGCAGTACTTC
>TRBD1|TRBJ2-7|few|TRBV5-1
CASSHRDRTYEQYF
TGCGCCAGCAGCCACCGGGACAGAACCTACGAGCAGTACTTC
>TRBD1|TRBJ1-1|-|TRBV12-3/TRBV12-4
CASTSGQGGMNTEAFF
TGTGCCAGCACCTCCGGACAGGGAGGAATGAACACTGAAGCTTTCTTT
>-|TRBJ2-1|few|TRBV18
CASSPPVREQFF
TGTGCCAGCTCACCACCGGTCCGTGAGCAGTTCTTC
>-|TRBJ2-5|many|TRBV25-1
CASSFGGVETQYF
TGTGCCAGCAGCTTTGGAGGGGTCGAGACCCAGTACTTC
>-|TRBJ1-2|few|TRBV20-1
CSARDSAGRGYTF
TGCAGTGCTAGGGACAGCGCAGGTCGAGGCTACACCTTC
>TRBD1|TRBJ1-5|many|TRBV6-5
CASRRTGTGDNQPQHF
TGTGCCAGCAGGCGCACCGGGACAGGGGACAATCAGCCCCAGCATTTT
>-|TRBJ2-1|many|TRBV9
CASSVDGRGIDEQFF
TGTGCCAGCAGCGTAGACGGACGGGGTATCGATGAGCAGTTCTTC
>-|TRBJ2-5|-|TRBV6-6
CASRRLVETQYF
TGTGCCAGCAGGCGTCTAGTAGAGACCCAGTACTTC
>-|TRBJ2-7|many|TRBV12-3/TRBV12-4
CASSPRSYEQYF
TGTGCCAGCAGTCCCAGGTCCTACGAGCAGTACTTC
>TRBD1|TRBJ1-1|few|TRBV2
CAFRGGQGAANTEAFF
TGTGCCTTTAGAGGGGGACAGGGGGCAGCGAACACTGAAGCTTTCTTT
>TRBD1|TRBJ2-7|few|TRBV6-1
CASTPGTGLLEQYF
TGTGCCAGCACCCCCGGGACAGGGCTTTTGGAGCAGTACTTC
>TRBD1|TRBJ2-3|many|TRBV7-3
CASSSTDGQGDTQYF
TGTGCCAGCAGCTCCACAGACGGACAGGGAGATACGCAGTATTTT
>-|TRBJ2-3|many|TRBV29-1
CSVNTRESNTQYF
TGCAGCGTTAACACTAGAGAATCGAATACGCAGTATTTT
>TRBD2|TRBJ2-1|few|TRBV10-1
CASSESRLAGNNEQFF
TGCGCCAGCAGTGAGTCGCGACTAGCGGGAAACAATGAGCAGTTCTTC
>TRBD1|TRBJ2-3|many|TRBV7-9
CASSSPLGQGGTDTQYF
TGTGCCAGCAGCTCCCCCTTGGGACAGGGGGGCACAGATACGCAGTATTTT
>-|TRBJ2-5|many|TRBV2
CASSEVAQGETQYF
TGTGCCAGCAGTGAAGTAGCGCAGGGAGAGACCCAGTACTTC
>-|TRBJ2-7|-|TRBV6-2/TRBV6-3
CASSYSGGLEQYF
TGTGCCAGCAGTTATTCCGGGGGACTCGAGCAGTACTTC
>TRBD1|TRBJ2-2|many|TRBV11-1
CASSLARGQGARNTGELFF
TGTGCCAGCAGCTTAGCCCGGGGACAGGGGGCCCGGAACACCGGGGAGCTGTTTTTT
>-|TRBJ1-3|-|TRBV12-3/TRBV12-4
CASTHSWGARIIRRNTIYF
TGTGCCAGCACCCACTCGTGGGGGGCAAGGATAATCCGTCGAAACACCATATATTTT
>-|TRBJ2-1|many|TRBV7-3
CASSPRAGIDNEQFF
TGTGCCAGCAGCCCCCGGGCCGGCATTGACAATGAGCAGTTCTTC
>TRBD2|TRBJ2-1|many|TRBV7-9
CASSLRLAGGHNEQFF
TGTGCCAGCAGCTTAAGATTAGCGGGAGGACACAATGAGCAGTTCTTC
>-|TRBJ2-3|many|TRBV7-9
CASSPPDPTQYF
TGTGCCAGCAGCCCGCCGGATCCTACGCAGTATTTT
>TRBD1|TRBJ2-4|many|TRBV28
CASRLSSGTVQNIQYF
TGTGCCAGCAGGCTTTCCTCCGGGACAGTCCAAAACATTCAGTACTTC
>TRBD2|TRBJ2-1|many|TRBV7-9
CASSLGAGMESYNEQFF
TGTGCCAGCAGCTTAGGAGCGGGGATGGAGTCCTACAATGAGCAGTTCTTC
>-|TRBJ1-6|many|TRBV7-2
CASSPALTWGNSPLHF
TGTGCCAGCAGCCCGGCCCTAACATGGGGGAATTCACCCCTCCACTTT